This T cell receptor (beta chain) was sequenced during a study of identical twins. The study, taken as a whole, reports: Reduced insertions were recorded for abundant cord blood beta clonotypes, with no such pattern in memory repertoires.

Notes on this clonotype: The antigen is unknown.

Each CDR3 protein is one row after TCRdb ran MiXCR on the 5' RACE reads. In the table there are about 190,000 distinct CDR3 sequences, 15% to 20% of which are singletons. Trimming removed 4 bases from V and 4 bases from J, with 10 bases in between. The germline V gene has CDR1 LGHNA and CDR2 YSLEER. CDR3 length: 13 amino acids. These records were also assigned to another study, of T cells expressing NK-cell markers. As that study records: Dominant NKG2C+ clonotype frequencies of 1.0-7.0% of CD8+ T cells were measured in over 5 donors.

The chain carries TRBV4-3 and TRBJ1-2, with a tentative D call TRBD1 (5 bases). This sequence was found in a woman in her late teens or twenties in good health. The sample taken for sequencing was CD8+ T cells sorted from blood. The CDR3 nucleotides read TGCGCCAGCAGCCCAAAGGGGATCTATGGCTACACCTTC. This sequence encodes CASSPKGIYGYTF.